The 8 T cell receptor beta chains below come from one sample, sequenced in a study of blood T cell repertoires in COVID-19. Generated by immunoSEQ multiplex PCR, the TCRdb table keeps only in-frame clones and is missing some. The table lists some 200,000 clones, roughly four fifths of them singletons. Material: peripheral blood. Receptor source: a woman aged 40-49 years with acute or convalescent COVID-19.

Here the CDR3 reads CARSLGYREETQYF. The CDR3 DNA is TGTGCCAGAAGCTTAGGGTACAGAGAAGAGACCCAGTACTTC. V is TRBV7-5 and J is TRBJ2-5; whether TRBD1, the table's D call, matches the DNA was not checked. TRBV7-5 is tagged as a pseudogene. The CDR3 totals 14 residues.

V is TRBV27 and J is TRBJ2-7, with D possibly matching TRBD2 (6 bases). Trimming pared 3 bases from V and 7 bases from J, leaving 16 bases between. Germline V CDR1 and CDR2: MNHEY, SMNVEV (reference sequence). The CDR3 extends over 14 amino acids. The CDR3 region is CASSFWGEGREQYF. As DNA, the CDR3 is TGTGCCAGCAGTTTTTGGGGGGAAGGACGGGAGCAGTACTTC.

The chain employs TRBV27 and TRBJ2-1; D is ambiguous. Germline V gene sequence: CDR1 MNHEY, CDR2 SMNVEV (reference sequence). CDR3 length: 17 residues. Trimming removed 2 bases from V and 0 bases from J, with 14 bases in between. CDR3: CASSLIAAGSSYNEQFF. Here the CDR3 DNA reads TGTGCCAGCAGTTTAATAGCCGCCGGAAGCTCCTACAATGAGCAGTTCTTC.

This clone was detected a few times. The V call is TRBV18, the J call TRBJ1-2, with TRBD1 as a possible D gene (5 bases). Trimming removed 3 bases from V and 7 bases from J, with 15 bases in between. This CDR3 comprises 14 residues. Per germline, CDR1 KGHSH and CDR2 LQKENI. Here the CDR3 reads CASSPAGSPSGYTF. The DNA of the CDR3 is TGTGCCAGCTCACCGGCAGGGTCGCCAAGTGGCTACACCTTC.

The V gene is TRBV5-6, the J gene TRBJ2-2; no definite D call. V shed 0 bases and J shed 5 bases, with 8 bases lying between them. The CDR3 sequence is 14 residues long. CDR1 and CDR2 from the germline V gene are SGHDT and YYEEEE. The CDR3 nucleotides are TGTGCCAGCAGCTTGGGTGCCAGAACCGGGGAGCTGTTTTTT. Residues: CASSLGARTGELFF.

This chain joins TRBV29-1 and TRBJ2-2; 8 bases agree with TRBD2. This CDR3 is built from 15 residues. V lost 6 bases, J lost 4 bases, and 10 bases stayed unmatched. The germline CDR1 and CDR2 sequences are SQVTM and ANQGSEA. The DNA of the CDR3 is TGCAGCGTCGGGGGGGGCTCCCGAGGCACCGGGGAGCTGTTTTTT. This sequence encodes CSVGGGSRGTGELFF.

This sequence joins TRBV5-1 and TRBJ1-5; D remains ambiguous. Germline CDR1 reads SGHRS; CDR2 reads YFSETQ. V lost 4 bases to trimming and J lost 3 bases, with 8 bases between them. The CDR3 is 13 residues long. The CDR3 protein is CASSVDSNQPQHF. CDR3 DNA sequence: TGCGCCAGCAGCGTCGACTCCAATCAGCCCCAGCATTTT.

The V call is TRBV7-8, the J call TRBJ1-4; a weak D match, TRBD1 (6 bases). V lost 1 base and J 11 bases, leaving 14 bases between the germline ends. Germline CDR1 reads SGHVS; CDR2 reads FQNEAQ. The CDR3 length is 14 residues. The CDR3 loop reads CASSLVTLRGKLFF. CDR3 coding DNA: TGTGCCAGCAGCTTAGTCACACTAAGGGGGAAACTGTTTTTT.